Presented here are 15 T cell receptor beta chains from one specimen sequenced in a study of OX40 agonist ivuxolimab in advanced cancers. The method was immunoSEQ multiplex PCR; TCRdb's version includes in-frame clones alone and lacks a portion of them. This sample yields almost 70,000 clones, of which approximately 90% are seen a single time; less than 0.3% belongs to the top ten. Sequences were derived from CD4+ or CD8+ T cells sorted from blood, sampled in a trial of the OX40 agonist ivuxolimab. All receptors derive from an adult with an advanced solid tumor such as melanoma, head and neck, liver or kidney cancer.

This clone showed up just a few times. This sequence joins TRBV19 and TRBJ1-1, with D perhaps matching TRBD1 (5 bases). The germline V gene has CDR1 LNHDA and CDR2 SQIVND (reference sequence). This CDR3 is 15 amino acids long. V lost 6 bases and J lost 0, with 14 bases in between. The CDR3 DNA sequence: TGTGCCAGTAGCAACTCCGGGACCGTGAACACTGAAGCTTTCTTT. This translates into CASSNSGTVNTEAFF.

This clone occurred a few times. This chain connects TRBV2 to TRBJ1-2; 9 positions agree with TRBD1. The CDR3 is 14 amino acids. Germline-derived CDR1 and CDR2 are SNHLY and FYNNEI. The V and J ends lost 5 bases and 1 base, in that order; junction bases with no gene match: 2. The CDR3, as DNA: TGTGCCAGCAGTAAGGGACAGGGTAACTATGGCTACACCTTC. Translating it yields CASSKGQGNYGYTF. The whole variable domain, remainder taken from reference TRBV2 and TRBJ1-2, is EPEVTQTPSHQVTQMGQEVILRCVPISNHLYFYWYRQILGQKVEFLVSFYNNEISEKSEIFDDQFSVERPDGSNFTLKIRSTKLEDSAMYFCASSKGQGNYGYTFGSGTRLTVV.

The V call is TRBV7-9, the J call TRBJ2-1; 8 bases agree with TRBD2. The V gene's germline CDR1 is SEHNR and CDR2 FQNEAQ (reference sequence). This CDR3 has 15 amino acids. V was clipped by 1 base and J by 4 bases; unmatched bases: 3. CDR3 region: CASSLEAGAYNEQFF. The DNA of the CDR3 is TGTGCCAGCAGCTTAGAAGCGGGAGCTTACAATGAGCAGTTCTTC.

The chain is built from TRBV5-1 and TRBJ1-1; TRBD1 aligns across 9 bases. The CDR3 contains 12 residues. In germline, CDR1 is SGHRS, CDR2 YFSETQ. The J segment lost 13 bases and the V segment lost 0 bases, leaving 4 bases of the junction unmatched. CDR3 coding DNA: TGCGCCAGCAGCTTGGGACAGGGGGAGGGTTTCTTT. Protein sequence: CASSLGQGEGFF.

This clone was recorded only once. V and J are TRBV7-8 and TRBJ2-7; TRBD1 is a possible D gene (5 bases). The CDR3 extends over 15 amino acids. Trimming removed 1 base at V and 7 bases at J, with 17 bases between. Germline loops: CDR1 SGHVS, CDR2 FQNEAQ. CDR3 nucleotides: TGTGCCAGCAGCTTAGAGGGGCGAGTGTTGGGAGAGCAGTACTTC. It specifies CASSLEGRVLGEQYF.

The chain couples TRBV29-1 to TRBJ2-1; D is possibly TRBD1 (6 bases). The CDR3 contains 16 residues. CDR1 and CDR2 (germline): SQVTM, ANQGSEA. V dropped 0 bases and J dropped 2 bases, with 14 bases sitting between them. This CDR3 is CSVEDRVRGPYNEQFF. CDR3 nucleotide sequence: TGCAGCGTTGAAGATCGGGTCAGGGGCCCCTACAATGAGCAGTTCTTC.

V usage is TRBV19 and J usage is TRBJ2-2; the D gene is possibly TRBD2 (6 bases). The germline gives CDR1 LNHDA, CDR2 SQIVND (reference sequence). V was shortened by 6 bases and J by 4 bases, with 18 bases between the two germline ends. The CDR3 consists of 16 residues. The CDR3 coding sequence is TGTGCCAGTAGACTAGCCACCGGCCCCGGCACCGGGGAGCTGTTTTTT. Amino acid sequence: CASRLATGPGTGELFF.

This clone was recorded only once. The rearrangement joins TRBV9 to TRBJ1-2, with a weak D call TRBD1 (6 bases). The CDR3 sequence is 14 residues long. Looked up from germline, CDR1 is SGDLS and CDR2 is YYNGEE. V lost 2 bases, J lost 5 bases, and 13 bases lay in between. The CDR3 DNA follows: TGTGCCAGCAGCGTGAGCGGAACAGGGTATGGCTACACCTTC. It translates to CASSVSGTGYGYTF.

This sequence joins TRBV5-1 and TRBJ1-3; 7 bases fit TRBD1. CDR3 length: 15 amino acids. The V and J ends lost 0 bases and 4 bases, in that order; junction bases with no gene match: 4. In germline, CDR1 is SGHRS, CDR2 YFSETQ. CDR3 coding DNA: TGCGCCAGCAGCTTGGCAACAGGGGACGGAAACACCATATATTTT. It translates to CASSLATGDGNTIYF.

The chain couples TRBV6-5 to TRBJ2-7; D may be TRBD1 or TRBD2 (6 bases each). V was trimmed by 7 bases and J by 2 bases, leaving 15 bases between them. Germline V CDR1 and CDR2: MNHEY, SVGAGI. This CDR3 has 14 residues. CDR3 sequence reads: CASKRGDKTYEQYF. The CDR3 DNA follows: TGTGCCAGCAAAAGGGGGGACAAGACCTACGAGCAGTACTTC.

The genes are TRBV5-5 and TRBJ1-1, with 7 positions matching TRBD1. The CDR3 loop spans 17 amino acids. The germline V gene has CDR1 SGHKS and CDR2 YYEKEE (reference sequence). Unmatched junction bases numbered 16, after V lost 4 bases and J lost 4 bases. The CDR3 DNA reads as TGTGCCAGCAGCGGGGTAGGGACAGCCGGGCTGGTCACTGAAGCTTTCTTT. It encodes CASSGVGTAGLVTEAFF.

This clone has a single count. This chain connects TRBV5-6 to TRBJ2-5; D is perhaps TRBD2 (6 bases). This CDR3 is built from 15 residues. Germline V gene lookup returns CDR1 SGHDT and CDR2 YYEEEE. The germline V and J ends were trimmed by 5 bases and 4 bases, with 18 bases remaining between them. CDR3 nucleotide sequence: TGTGCCAGCAGTCGAGCAGGGCAGGGAGGAGAGACCCAGTACTTC. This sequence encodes CASSRAGQGGETQYF.

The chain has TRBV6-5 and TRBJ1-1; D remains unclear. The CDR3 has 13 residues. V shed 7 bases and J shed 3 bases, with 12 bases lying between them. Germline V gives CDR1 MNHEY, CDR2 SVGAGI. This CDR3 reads CASIEPGYTEAFF. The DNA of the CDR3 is TGTGCCAGCATCGAACCTGGTTACACTGAAGCTTTCTTT.

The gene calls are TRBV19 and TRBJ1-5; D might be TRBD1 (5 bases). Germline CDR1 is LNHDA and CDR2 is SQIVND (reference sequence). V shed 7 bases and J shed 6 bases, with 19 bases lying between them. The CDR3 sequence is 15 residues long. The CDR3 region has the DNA TGTGCCAGTAAAGTGAACAGGCAGGTGGGTCAGCCCCAGCATTTT. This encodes CASKVNRQVGQPQHF.

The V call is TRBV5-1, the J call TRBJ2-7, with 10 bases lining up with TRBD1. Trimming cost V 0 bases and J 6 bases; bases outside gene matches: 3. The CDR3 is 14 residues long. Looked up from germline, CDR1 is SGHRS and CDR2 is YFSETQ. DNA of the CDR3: TGCGCCAGCAGCTTGGGACAGGGGGCAAGCGAGCAGTACTTC. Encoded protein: CASSLGQGASEQYF. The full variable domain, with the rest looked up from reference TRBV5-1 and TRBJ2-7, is KAGVTQTPRYLIKTRGQQVTLSCSPISGHRSVSWYQQTPGQGLQFLFEYFSETQRNKGNFPGRFSGRQFSNSRSEMNVSTLELGDSALYLCASSLGQGASEQYFGPGTRLTVT.